Each of the 7 T cell receptor beta chains below was sequenced from the same sample in a study of OX40 agonist ivuxolimab in advanced cancers. Assay: immunoSEQ multiplex PCR; the TCRdb copy retains only in-frame clones and omits some. The sample contains about 40,000 clones, more than 75% of which appear only once. The specimen was CD4+ or CD8+ T cells sorted from blood, collected in a trial of the OX40 agonist ivuxolimab. These receptors originate from an adult with an advanced solid tumor such as melanoma, head and neck, liver or kidney cancer.

CDR3 sequence reads: CAISVVGDHPLDEQFF. In nucleotides, the CDR3 is TGTGCCATCAGTGTGGTAGGGGACCACCCGCTCGATGAGCAGTTCTTC. The chain combines TRBV10-3 with TRBJ2-1, with D tentatively TRBD1 or TRBD2 (5 bases each). Germline CDR1 is ENHRY and CDR2 is SYGVKD. This CDR3 is built from 16 residues. V was clipped by 4 bases and J by 8 bases, with 21 bases between them.

The V gene is TRBV27, the J gene TRBJ2-1, with D possibly matching TRBD2 (6 bases). CDR3 length equals 15 residues. Per the germline V gene, CDR1 is MNHEY and CDR2 is SMNVEV (reference sequence). The ends were cut back, 4 bases at V and 0 bases at J, with 10 bases in the middle. CDR3 sequence: CASSSSASSYNEQFF. The CDR3 bases are TGTGCCAGCAGTTCTAGCGCTAGCTCCTACAATGAGCAGTTCTTC.

The rearrangement links TRBV6-5 to TRBJ2-3, with 8 bases fitting TRBD2. Unmatched junction bases numbered 2, after V lost 0 bases and J lost 0 bases. Per germline, CDR1 MNHEY and CDR2 SVGAGI. The CDR3 contains 16 residues. In DNA, the CDR3 is TGTGCCAGCAGTTACTCTTTAGCGGGGAGCACAGATACGCAGTATTTT. The encoded protein is CASSYSLAGSTDTQYF.

V gene TRBV19 combines with J gene TRBJ1-2; D not certain. The CDR3 contains 16 residues. The V and J ends lost 1 base and 0 bases respectively, with 12 bases between them. Germline lookup yields CDR1 LNHDA and CDR2 SQIVND (reference sequence). CDR3 in amino acids: CASSIGVEIPNYGYTF. The CDR3 DNA reads as TGTGCCAGTAGTATAGGAGTAGAAATACCTAACTATGGCTACACCTTC.

The rearrangement links TRBV27 to TRBJ2-7; the D is unclear. V lost 0 bases and J 5 bases, leaving 11 bases between the germline ends. Germline V gene data show CDR1 as MNHEY and CDR2 as SMNVEV (reference sequence). The CDR3 is made up of 14 amino acids. CDR3 bases: TGTGCCAGCAGTTTATCGGAGAAACCTGACGAGCAGTACTTC. This translates into CASSLSEKPDEQYF.

The chain combines TRBV4-2 with TRBJ2-7; a possible D gene is TRBD2 (5 bases). The V and J ends lost 3 bases and 7 bases respectively, with 13 bases between them. Germline V gene data show CDR1 as LGHNA and CDR2 as YNFKEQ. There are 13 residues in the CDR3. CDR3 sequence reads: CASSHRFSGEQYF. DNA for the CDR3: TGTGCCAGCAGCCATCGATTTTCGGGAGAGCAGTACTTC.

The chain combines TRBV7-2 with TRBJ2-5, with 9 bases lining up with TRBD1. The J call is uncertain, as TRBJ2-7 better fits the DNA end. Germline lookup yields CDR1 SGHTA and CDR2 FQGNSA. The CDR3 is made up of 14 amino acids. The CDR3 sequence is CASSSRDRVYEQYF. As DNA, the CDR3 is TGTGCCAGCAGCTCCCGGGACAGGGTCTACGAGCAGTACTTC.